Listed below are T cell receptor beta chains from one sample, sequenced in a study of OX40 agonist ivuxolimab in advanced cancers. Libraries were prepared by immunoSEQ multiplex PCR; TCRdb keeps only in-frame clonotypes and omits some of them. Of 53,000 or so clones listed, over 90% are singletons. The specimen was CD4+ or CD8+ T cells sorted from blood, collected in a trial of the OX40 agonist ivuxolimab. These receptors were taken from an adult with an advanced solid tumor such as melanoma, head and neck, liver or kidney cancer. Both conserved end residues are part of each CDR3. D genes are given only for firm matches. Not all rows give a size; the values are once, few, many and, for expanded clones, a class.

clone size,D gene,J gene,V gene,CDR3 DNA,CDR3 protein
-,-,TRBJ2-1,TRBV6-5,TGTGCCAGCAGTTACTCGCGGGCAAGCTCCTACAATGAGCAGTTCTTC,CASSYSRASSYNEQFF
-,-,TRBJ2-7,TRBV4-3,TGCGCCAGCAGCCAAGGACAGGCCTTAGGTCCTTCCTACGAGCAGTACTTC,CASSQGQALGPSYEQYF
once,-,TRBJ2-7,TRBV27,TGTGCCAGCAGCCTAGCGCGAAGCTCCTACGAGCAGTACTTC,CASSLARSSYEQYF
-,TRBD2,TRBJ2-7,TRBV9,TGTGCCAGCAGCCCCCTCGGGGGGAGGAACGAGCAGTACTTC,CASSPLGGRNEQYF
-,-,TRBJ2-5,TRBV4-3,TGCGCCAGCAGCCAAGTAGGGGCAGTAGGGGAGACCCAGTACTTC,CASSQVGAVGETQYF
-,-,TRBJ2-3,TRBV18,TGTGCCAGCTCACCAGGAGGGGGCCGGGCAGATACGCAGTATTTT,CASSPGGGRADTQYF
-,-,TRBJ1-2,TRBV28,TGTGCCAGCAGTAAACTACAGGGAGCCTATGGCTACACCTTC,CASSKLQGAYGYTF
-,-,TRBJ2-1,TRBV27,TGTGCCAGCAGTTACAGGTGGTACAATGAGCAGTTCTTC,CASSYRWYNEQFF
-,-,TRBJ2-2,TRBV11-2,TGTGCCAGCAGCTCATCTTACGTTCCGAACACCGGGGAGCTGTTTTTT,CASSSSYVPNTGELFF
-,-,TRBJ2-3,TRBV27,TGTGCCAGCAGTTTAGCTCGGCTGGGCACAGATACGCAGTATTTT,CASSLARLGTDTQYF
-,-,TRBJ2-2,TRBV21-1,TGTGCCAGCATAAGAGGGCAGGTTGTGGGCGGGGAGCTGTTTTTT,CASIRGQVVGGELFF
-,TRBD1,TRBJ2-7,TRBV7-2,TGTGCCAGCACCCCGGGACAGGGGGCTTTGAGGGGAGTTGGCGAGCAGTACTTC,CASTPGQGALRGVGEQYF
-,-,TRBJ2-3,TRBV4-3,TGCGCCAGCAGCCAAGACGCCTTCACGTTTCAGGGCACAGATACGCAGTATTTT,CASSQDAFTFQGTDTQYF
-,-,TRBJ2-1,TRBV6-5,TGTGCCAGCAGGAAATACGGACAGCTCCTCAATGAGCAGTTCTTC,CASRKYGQLLNEQFF
-,-,TRBJ2-7,TRBV19,TGTGCCAGTAGTACCCAGGGGTACGAGCAGTACTTC,CASSTQGYEQYF
-,-,TRBJ1-1,TRBV28,TGTGCCAGCAGTTTACTCTCTGAAGCTTTCTTT,CASSLLSEAFF
-,TRBD1,TRBJ2-7,TRBV5-1,TGCGCCAGCAGCGTGCACGGCGGGACAGGCAATAACTACGAGCAGTACTTC,CASSVHGGTGNNYEQYF
-,TRBD2,TRBJ2-7,TRBV5-4,TGTGCCAGCAGCACCGGACTAGCGGATACCTACGAGCAGTACTTC,CASSTGLADTYEQYF